Following are 20 T cell receptor beta chains from one sample sequenced in a study of T cell responses to AZD1222 COVID-19 vaccine. Generated by immunoSEQ multiplex PCR, the TCRdb table keeps only in-frame clones and is missing some. The sample shows approximately 140,000 clones, 94% of them seen only once. The source was peripheral blood, collected on day 0 of AZD1222 vaccination. These receptors all come from an adult in good health.

This clone was detected only once. The chain joins TRBV7-9 to TRBJ1-4; D unclear. The CDR3 is 16 amino acids. Germline loops: CDR1 SEHNR, CDR2 FQNEAQ (reference sequence). V was shortened by 2 bases and J by 0 bases, with 10 bases between the two germline ends. Here the CDR3 DNA reads TGTGCCAGCAGCTTAAATCGGGAGACAACTAATGAAAAACTGTTTTTT. The encoded protein is CASSLNRETTNEKLFF.

This rearrangement joins TRBV10-2 to TRBJ2-3, with D perhaps matching TRBD1 or TRBD2 (5 bases each). The V end was cut by 2 bases, the J end by 9 bases, with 15 bases between. Germline V gene data show CDR1 as WSHSY and CDR2 as SAAADI. This CDR3 comprises 14 residues. DNA for the CDR3: TGCGCCAGCAGTGAGGTTAGGGACCCCGCCACGCAGTATTTT. Translation gives CASSEVRDPATQYF.

The J gene is TRBJ2-7, the V gene TRBV11-2; possibly TRBD1 for D (7 bases). Trimming pared 4 bases from V and 6 bases from J, leaving 19 bases between. The CDR3 consists of 15 residues. Per the germline V gene, CDR1 is SGHAT and CDR2 is FQNNGV. The CDR3 loop reads CASSSLAGGGLEQYV. Here the CDR3 DNA reads TGTGCCAGCAGCTCGTTAGCAGGGGGAGGACTCGAGCAGTACGTC.

V gene TRBV14 combines with J gene TRBJ1-2; unclear D gene. Trimming removed 1 base from V and 8 bases from J, with 20 bases in between. The CDR3 covers 16 residues. CDR1 is SGHDN and CDR2 is FVKESK in the germline V gene. In DNA form, the CDR3 reads TGTGCCAGCAGCCAAGCCCAAAACCCCGGGGTTAACGGCTACACCTTC. Its translation is CASSQAQNPGVNGYTF.

The CDR3 loop reads CASSPNLLQGNYGYTF. The CDR3, as DNA: TGCGCCAGCAGCCCCAACTTACTCCAGGGCAACTATGGCTACACCTTC. The chain links TRBV5-1 to TRBJ1-2; perhaps TRBD1 as D (5 bases). Trimming stripped 4 bases from V and 2 bases from J, with 18 bases between. Germline CDR1 is SGHRS and CDR2 is YFSETQ. This CDR3 contains 16 residues.

The J gene is TRBJ2-5, the V gene TRBV7-2, with 8 bases that match TRBD1. The V gene's germline CDR1 is SGHTA and CDR2 FQGNSA. The trim removed 6 bases at V and 5 bases at J, leaving 5 bases unmatched. CDR3 length: 13 residues. CDR3: CASRPGQAETQYF. CDR3 nucleotides: TGTGCCAGCAGACCGGGACAGGCCGAGACCCAGTACTTC.

The gene calls are TRBV9 and TRBJ1-1, with D tentatively TRBD1 (5 bases). The V and J ends lost 7 bases and 9 bases respectively, with 25 bases between them. Germline V CDR1 and CDR2: SGDLS, YYNGEE. The length of the CDR3 is 15 residues. DNA of the CDR3: TGTGCCAGCTCCCCGAGGGGATCGACGGCGGAGAAAGCTTTCTTT. Residues: CASSPRGSTAEKAFF.

The V and J genes are TRBV15 and TRBJ2-1, with D possibly TRBD2 on 6 matching bases. Germline CDR1 is LNHNV and CDR2 is YYDKDF (reference sequence). CDR3 length: 18 residues. Trimming took off 0 bases at V and 3 bases at J, with 18 bases between the two ends. CDR3 sequence reads: CATSRETSRMSGYNEQFF. CDR3 bases: TGTGCCACCAGCAGAGAGACTAGTAGGATGTCTGGCTACAATGAGCAGTTCTTC.

The chain recombines TRBV19 with TRBJ1-2, with 9 bases matching TRBD1. J lost 0 bases, V lost 5 bases, and 4 bases had no gene match. The CDR3 has 15 amino acids. Looked up from germline, CDR1 is LNHDA and CDR2 is SQIVND (reference sequence). CDR3 sequence: CASSFGTGPNYGYTF. The CDR3 bases are TGTGCCAGTAGTTTCGGGACAGGGCCTAACTATGGCTACACCTTC.

The V call is TRBV28, the J call TRBJ2-6; D may correspond to TRBD1 or TRBD2 (7 bases each). Looked up from germline, CDR1 is MDHEN and CDR2 is SYDVKM. V lost 7 bases to trimming and J lost 0 bases, with 22 bases between them. This CDR3 is built from 19 residues. In DNA form, the CDR3 reads TGTGCCAGCATTTCATCGCGGGGGACAGCTGTCTCTGGGGCCAACGTCCTGACTTTC. Translation: CASISSRGTAVSGANVLTF.

The CDR3 DNA reads TGTGCCAGCAGCGTAGGGACAGGGGGAGCTGAAGCTTTCTTT. This sequence encodes CASSVGTGGAEAFF. This chain uses TRBV9 with TRBJ1-1, with 10 bases aligning to TRBD1. The J segment lost 6 bases and the V segment lost 0 bases, leaving 2 bases of the junction unmatched. Germline CDR1 SGDLS, CDR2 YYNGEE. The CDR3 has 14 amino acids. The full variable domain, rest sourced from reference TRBV9 and TRBJ1-1, is DSGVTQTPKHLITATGQRVTLRCSPRSGDLSVYWYQQSLDQGLQFLIQYYNGEERAKGNILERFSAQQFPDLHSELNLSSLELGDSALYFCASSVGTGGAEAFFGQGTRLTVV.

V is TRBV4-3 and J is TRBJ1-2, with 10 bases lining up with TRBD1. V was clipped by 2 bases and J by 4 bases; unmatched bases: 7. Germline V gives CDR1 LGHNA, CDR2 YSLEER. The CDR3 consists of 16 residues. CDR3 in DNA: TGCGCCAGCAGCCAAAGACAGGGGGCACGGAGCTATGGCTACACCTTC. This translates into CASSQRQGARSYGYTF.

The rearrangement links TRBV3-1 (or the pseudogene TRBV3-2) to TRBJ2-5, with TRBD2 identical over 11 bases. The V gene end was trimmed by 4 bases and the J gene end by 3 bases; junction bases not matched to a gene: 4. Germline CDR1 and CDR2: LGHDT and YNNKEL (reference sequence). The CDR3 is 15 residues long. CDR3 nucleotides: TGTGCCAGCAGCCCTACGGGACTAGCGGAAGAGACCCAGTACTTC. Its protein product is CASSPTGLAEETQYF.

The chain combines TRBV6-6 with TRBJ2-5; D unresolved. The ends were cut back, 4 bases at V and 7 bases at J, with 7 bases in the middle. From germline, CDR1 is MNHNY and CDR2 SVGAGI (reference sequence). This CDR3 contains 11 residues. The CDR3 sequence: CASSWDGTQYF. The CDR3 nucleotides are TGTGCCAGCAGTTGGGATGGGACCCAGTACTTC.

The genes are TRBV20-1 and TRBJ2-4, with 10 bases matching TRBD1. The CDR3 runs 16 residues. With V trimmed by 3 bases and J by 0 bases, 5 bases remained unmatched. CDR1 is DFQATT and CDR2 is SNEGSKA in the germline V gene (reference sequence). For the CDR3, the DNA is TGCAGTGCTAGTGACGGGACAGGGGTAGCCAAAAACATTCAGTACTTC. Translating gives CSASDGTGVAKNIQYF.

The chain employs TRBV7-3 and TRBJ2-1; D is perhaps TRBD2 (7 bases). V dropped 2 bases and J dropped 5 bases, with 16 bases sitting between them. CDR3 length equals 16 residues. Germline V gene sequence: CDR1 SGHTA, CDR2 FQGTGA. The CDR3 loop reads CASSLGGREGHNEQFF. Written as DNA, the CDR3 is TGTGCCAGCAGCTTAGGGGGCAGGGAGGGCCACAATGAGCAGTTCTTC.

The V and J genes are TRBV19 and TRBJ2-1; 11 bases align to TRBD2. The CDR3 has 15 amino acids. Germline V gives CDR1 LNHDA, CDR2 SQIVND (reference sequence). The ends lost 6 bases at V and 6 bases at J; junction bases unmatched: 7. The CDR3 nucleotides are TGTGCCAGTAGGATGACTAGCGGGACCCTCAATGAGCAGTTCTTC. This sequence encodes CASRMTSGTLNEQFF.

J is TRBJ1-4 and V is TRBV5-6; D gene unclear. Germline V lookup: CDR1 SGHDT, CDR2 YYEEEE. This CDR3 spans 18 amino acids. Trimming left V 1 base short and J 8 bases short, with 24 bases between. The CDR3 region has the DNA TGTGCCAGCAGCTTGTATGCCCTGGGAGGATTAGGTTACGAAAAACTGTTTTTT. It encodes CASSLYALGGLGYEKLFF. Drawing the rest from reference TRBV5-6 and TRBJ1-4, the complete variable domain is DAGVTQSPTHLIKTRGQQVTLRCSPKSGHDTVSWYQQALGQGPQFIFQYYEEEERQRGNFPDRFSGHQFPNYSSELNVNALLLGDSALYLCASSLYALGGLGYEKLFFGSGTQLSVL.

This chain connects TRBV5-1 to TRBJ1-2; D not resolved. This CDR3 spans 14 amino acids. In germline, CDR1 is SGHRS, CDR2 YFSETQ. Trimming stripped 4 bases from V and 1 base from J, with 11 bases between. The CDR3 DNA is TGCGCCAGCAGCACCCAGACCGGTAACTATGGCTACACCTTC. Its translation is CASSTQTGNYGYTF.

V usage is TRBV27 and J usage is TRBJ1-6; tentative D call: TRBD1 (6 bases). This CDR3 is 13 amino acids long. Per germline, CDR1 MNHEY and CDR2 SMNVEV (reference sequence). V was cut by 2 bases and J by 8 bases, with 7 bases left in between. CDR3 DNA: TGTGCCAGCAGTTTACCAGGGGATTCACCCCTCCACTTT. Its protein is CASSLPGDSPLHF.